This passage covers 26 T cell receptor beta chains from one sample sequenced in a study of T cells after yellow fever vaccination. MiXCR, run by TCRdb on the 5' RACE reads, gives a single entry per CDR3 protein. The sample contains about 230,000 distinct CDR3 sequences, approximately 6.7% of which appear only once. Sequencing was performed on CD4+ T cells sorted from PBMCs, taken on the day of the yellow fever booster vaccination. The receptors were gathered from a man younger than 40 who received the YFV17D yellow fever vaccine.

At least ten counts were recorded for this clonotype. The chain carries TRBV5-1 and TRBJ2-1; TRBD1 matches 11 bases. There are 16 residues in the CDR3. After removal of 0 bases from V and 7 bases from J, the junction contained 6 bases not matched to a gene. The V gene's germline CDR1 is SGHRS and CDR2 YFSETQ. The CDR3: CASSLVGQGARNEQFF. CDR3 DNA: TGCGCCAGCAGCTTGGTTGGACAGGGGGCGCGGAATGAGCAGTTCTTC.

This clonotype was seen more than once but under ten times. The chain joins TRBV5-1 to TRBJ2-3; D ambiguous. The CDR3 totals 17 residues. The germline gives CDR1 SGHRS, CDR2 YFSETQ. Trimming took off 0 bases at V and 0 bases at J, with 14 bases between the two ends. For the CDR3, the DNA is TGCGCCAGCAGCTTGGCCGCAGGACCTCCTAGCACAGATACGCAGTATTTT. Amino acid sequence: CASSLAAGPPSTDTQYF.

This clonotype has just a few counts. The chain has TRBV5-6 and TRBJ2-6; maybe TRBD2 (5 bases). This CDR3 has 15 residues. CDR1 and CDR2 (germline): SGHDT, YYEEEE. The V gene lost 4 bases and the J gene lost 2 bases, with 10 bases spanning the gap. This chain's CDR3 is CASSQRRPGANVLTF. As DNA, the CDR3 is TGTGCCAGCAGCCAAAGGAGGCCTGGGGCCAACGTCCTGACTTTC.

This clonotype was seen ten or more times. This sequence joins TRBV7-3 and TRBJ2-1; possible D gene TRBD1, 6 bases. Germline CDR1 and CDR2: SGHTA and FQGTGA. Trimming shortened V by 5 bases and J by 1 base, and 12 bases separated the two germline ends. This CDR3 contains 15 residues. CDR3 DNA sequence: TGTGCCAGCAGCCCCCTCGACAGGTCCTACAATGAGCAGTTCTTC. Its protein is CASSPLDRSYNEQFF. Complete variable domain (other parts from reference TRBV7-3 and TRBJ2-1): GAGVSQTPSNKVTEKGKYVELRCDPISGHTALYWYRQSLGQGPEFLIYFQGTGAADDSGLPNDRFFAVRPEGSVSTLKIQRTERGDSAVYLCASSPLDRSYNEQFFGPGTRLTVL.

This clonotype was detected a few times. The genes are TRBV25-1 and TRBJ2-5; the D gene could be TRBD1 or TRBD2 (5 bases each). Trimming cost V 5 bases and J 5 bases, with 18 bases left between them. Germline values: CDR1 MGHDK, CDR2 SYGVNS. The CDR3 loop spans 15 amino acids. CDR3 residues: CASSRGTLGVETQYF. The CDR3 nucleotides are TGTGCCAGCAGTAGGGGAACGCTCGGGGTGGAGACCCAGTACTTC.

This clonotype was counted many times. The V call is TRBV6-2 or TRBV6-3, the J call TRBJ1-5; D gene ambiguous. V was cut by 7 bases and J by 3 bases, with 10 bases left in between. Germline V gene sequence: CDR1 MNHEY, CDR2 SVGEGT. CDR3 length: 13 amino acids. The CDR3 DNA follows: TGTGCCAGCAATTCGGTTGACAATCAGCCCCAGCATTTT. It encodes CASNSVDNQPQHF.

Concerning this clonotype itself: The junction departs from the called germline gene at one end, perhaps through a read error. The rearrangement joins TRBV6-2 or TRBV6-3 to TRBJ2-7; tentative D call: TRBD2 (5 bases). The CDR3 totals 15 residues. CDR1 is MNHEY and CDR2 is SVGEGT in the germline V gene. The chain's CDR3 is CSSSYGGLGLYEQYF. DNA for the CDR3: TGTTCCAGCAGTTACGGCGGACTGGGCCTCTACGAGCAGTACTTC.

The chain employs TRBV5-1 and TRBJ2-5, with D possibly matching TRBD1 (6 bases). The ends were cut back, 4 bases at V and 2 bases at J, with 15 bases in the middle. This CDR3 has 15 residues. From germline, CDR1 is SGHRS and CDR2 YFSETQ. CDR3 coding DNA: TGCGCCAGCAGCCCCCAGGGGTGGGCGCAAGAGACCCAGTACTTC. This sequence encodes CASSPQGWAQETQYF.

This clonotype was detected only a few times. V usage is TRBV19 and J usage is TRBJ2-2; D remains ambiguous. V lost 4 bases to trimming and J lost 6 bases, with 6 bases between them. The CDR3 has 12 residues. Germline assignment: CDR1 LNHDA and CDR2 SQIVND (reference sequence). The CDR3 reads CASSKPPGELFF. CDR3 coding DNA: TGTGCCAGTAGTAAACCCCCCGGGGAGCTGTTTTTT.

This clonotype has only a few counts. V is TRBV7-9 and J is TRBJ2-5, with TRBD1 matching over 9 bases. CDR3 length: 14 residues. CDR1 is SEHNR, CDR2 FQNEAQ, per germline (reference sequence). J lost 4 bases, V lost 4 bases, and 4 bases had no gene match. The CDR3 nucleotides read TGTGCCAGCAGCTACGACAGGGGGAGAGAGACCCAGTACTTC. Encoded protein: CASSYDRGRETQYF. The full variable domain, with the rest looked up from reference TRBV7-9 and TRBJ2-5, is DTGVSQNPRHKITKRGQNVTFRCDPISEHNRLYWYRQTLGQGPEFLTYFQNEAQLEKSRLLSDRFSAERPKGSFSTLEIQRTEQGDSAMYLCASSYDRGRETQYFGPGTRLLVL.

The V and J genes are TRBV12-3 or TRBV12-4 and TRBJ2-7; D gene unclear. The CDR3 spans 15 residues. Trimming stripped 2 bases from V and 4 bases from J, with 15 bases between. The CDR3 nucleotides read TGTGCCAGCAGTTTATCACCCTCCTCAGGATACGAGCAGTACTTC. This sequence encodes CASSLSPSSGYEQYF.

This clonotype was counted only a few times. The J gene is TRBJ2-1, the V gene TRBV5-1; D is perhaps TRBD1 (5 bases). This CDR3 has 16 amino acids. The V end was cut by 0 bases, the J end by 6 bases, with 16 bases between. Germline V gene lookup returns CDR1 SGHRS and CDR2 YFSETQ. CDR3: CASSLEGRRQGNEQFF. Written as DNA, the CDR3 is TGCGCCAGCAGCTTGGAGGGGCGTCGGCAGGGCAATGAGCAGTTCTTC.

The genes are TRBV7-2 and TRBJ2-7; D uncertain. CDR3 size: 12 residues. CDR1 and CDR2 from the germline V gene are SGHTA and FQGNSA. The V and J ends lost 2 bases and 7 bases respectively, with 9 bases between them. For the CDR3, the DNA is TGTGCCAGCAGCTTAATTCGTGGTGAGCAGTACTTC. It specifies CASSLIRGEQYF.

To note about this clonotype: A single base separates this from a much larger clone, so it may be a read error. This sequence joins TRBV4-3 and TRBJ2-1; 11 nucleotides line up with TRBD2. CDR3 length: 17 amino acids. Germline V gives CDR1 LGHNA, CDR2 YSLEER. The ends lost 0 bases at V and 8 bases at J; junction bases unmatched: 9. CDR3 sequence reads: CASSQDDGTSGRYEQFF. In DNA form, the CDR3 reads TGCGCCAGCAGCCAAGATGACGGTACTAGCGGGAGATATGAGCAGTTCTTC.

This clonotype was detected only a few times. V gene TRBV15 combines with J gene TRBJ1-5; D remains ambiguous. The CDR3 contains 15 residues. Germline-derived CDR1 and CDR2 are LNHNV and YYDKDF (reference sequence). The ends were cut back, 0 bases at V and 1 base at J, with 7 bases in the middle. The CDR3 reads CATSRDGGSNQPQHF. As DNA, the CDR3 is TGTGCCACCAGCAGAGATGGAGGGAGCAATCAGCCCCAGCATTTT.

Comments on this clonotype: This may arise from a read error, as a much more abundant clone is one base away. The V and J genes are TRBV18 and TRBJ1-1; 7 bases line up with TRBD1. The CDR3 is 13 amino acids. The ends lost 2 bases at V and 7 bases at J; junction bases unmatched: 4. Germline V lookup: CDR1 KGHSH, CDR2 LQKENI. CDR3 sequence (DNA): TGTGCCAGCTCACCAAGACAGGGTTATGAAGCTTTCTTT. Its protein is CASSPRQGYEAFF. The variable domain in full, with the rest retrieved from reference TRBV18 and TRBJ1-1, is NAGVMQNPRHLVRRRGQEARLRCSPMKGHSHVYWYRQLPEEGLKFMVYLQKENIIDESGMPKERFSAEFPKEGPSILRIQQVVRGDSAAYFCASSPRQGYEAFFGQGTRLTVV.

CDR3 bases: TGTGCCAGCAGTGAAGTAGCGGGTTCCTACGAGCAGTACTTC. Its translation is CASSEVAGSYEQYF. The chain links TRBV6-1 to TRBJ2-7, with 7 bases that match TRBD2. CDR1 is MNHNS, CDR2 SASEGT, per germline. The CDR3 totals 14 residues. After removal of 1 base from V and 1 base from J, the junction contained 1 base not matched to a gene.

There are a few counts of this clonotype. V usage is TRBV4-2 and J usage is TRBJ2-7; possibly TRBD2 for D (5 bases). This CDR3 contains 12 residues. In germline, CDR1 is LGHNA, CDR2 YNFKEQ. V lost 2 bases to trimming and J lost 3 bases, with 5 bases between them. Here the CDR3 DNA reads TGTGCCAGCAGCCAACGGGACTACGAGCAGTACTTC. Encoded protein: CASSQRDYEQYF.

CDR3 in DNA: TGTGCCAGCAGCAACCGGGACGGCTCCTATGGCTACACCTTC. Protein product: CASSNRDGSYGYTF. This chain links TRBV9 with TRBJ1-2, with a possible D match to TRBD1 (5 bases). Per germline, CDR1 SGDLS and CDR2 YYNGEE. The V end lost 4 bases, the J end lost 4 bases, and 14 bases lay between the germline ends. The CDR3 is 14 residues long.

The genes are TRBV11-2 and TRBJ2-5; the match to TRBD2 covers 8 bases. V lost 3 bases, J lost 5 bases, and 8 bases stayed unmatched. The V gene's germline CDR1 is SGHAT and CDR2 FQNNGV. The CDR3 loop spans 15 amino acids. The CDR3 DNA reads as TGTGCCAGCAGCTTCACTAGCGGTCAGGGGGAGACCCAGTACTTC. Its protein product is CASSFTSGQGETQYF. Complete variable domain (other parts from reference TRBV11-2 and TRBJ2-5): EAGVAQSPRYKIIEKRQSVAFWCNPISGHATLYWYQQILGQGPKLLIQFQNNGVVDDSQLPKDRFSAERLKGVDSTLKIQPAKLEDSAVYLCASSFTSGQGETQYFGPGTRLLVL.

This clonotype appeared a few times. The chain joins TRBV9 to TRBJ2-3, with no clear D. The CDR3 spans 15 residues. In germline, CDR1 is SGDLS, CDR2 YYNGEE. Between the trimmed V and J ends, which lost 0 bases and 2 bases, there was a span of 10 bases. The CDR3 DNA follows: TGTGCCAGCAGCGTAGCCAGTTCCCCCACAGATACGCAGTATTTT. Protein sequence: CASSVASSPTDTQYF.

This clonotype was counted a few times. The chain employs TRBV6-5 and TRBJ2-5; 11 bases align to TRBD2. J gave up 1 base and V 6 bases, and 10 bases lay outside the gene matches. Germline V gene lookup returns CDR1 MNHEY and CDR2 SVGAGI. CDR3 length: 17 amino acids. Written as DNA, the CDR3 is TGTGCCAGCAGCGCCCCCGGACTAGCGGGCACCCAAGAGACCCAGTACTTC. It translates to CASSAPGLAGTQETQYF.

This chain uses TRBV6-1 with TRBJ1-6; D call uncertain. This CDR3 region has 15 residues. Germline lookup yields CDR1 MNHNS and CDR2 SASEGT. The V and J ends lost 6 bases and 7 bases respectively, with 16 bases between them. CDR3: CASSQARSENSPLHF. The CDR3 DNA sequence: TGTGCCAGCAGCCAAGCTCGTAGTGAGAATTCACCCCTCCACTTT.

This clonotype was seen repeatedly, ten times or more. The gene calls are TRBV20-1 and TRBJ2-7; the D gene is possibly TRBD2 (6 bases). This CDR3 is 13 amino acids long. Germline-derived CDR1 and CDR2 are DFQATT and SNEGSKA (reference sequence). V dropped 6 bases and J dropped 5 bases, with 17 bases sitting between them. CDR3 sequence (DNA): TGCAGTGCCCCCATAGCTGGAGGGAACGAGCAGTACTTC. Amino acids: CSAPIAGGNEQYF.

This clonotype was seen at least ten times. The J gene is TRBJ2-7, the V gene TRBV7-6, with a tentative D call TRBD1 (6 bases). Trimming removed 4 bases from V and 2 bases from J, with 9 bases in between. This CDR3 contains 13 residues. Germline V gene data show CDR1 as SGHVS and CDR2 as FNYEAQ. Here the CDR3 reads CASSSRDTYEQYF. The CDR3, as DNA: TGTGCCAGCAGCTCCCGGGACACCTACGAGCAGTACTTC.

The chain couples TRBV18 to TRBJ2-4, with D hard to call. CDR3 size: 14 residues. Between the trimmed V and J ends, which lost 3 bases and 0 bases, there was a span of 6 bases. From germline, CDR1 is KGHSH and CDR2 LQKENI. CDR3 sequence: CASSPSLAKNIQYF. Here the CDR3 DNA reads TGTGCCAGCTCACCCTCCCTAGCCAAAAACATTCAGTACTTC.